The 23 T cell receptor beta chains below were found in one sample sequenced in a study of T cell responses to AZD1222 COVID-19 vaccine. Here immunoSEQ multiplex PCR was the method, and the copy in TCRdb shows in-frame clones only, minus some. The table records roughly 100,000 clones, about 93% of them present only once. Here the sequenced sample was peripheral blood, taken on day 0 of AZD1222 vaccination. Receptor source: an adult in good health.

Details on this clone: Within the sample, other DNA sequences also encode this same CDR3. V and J are TRBV7-9 and TRBJ1-1; D unresolved. Per the germline V gene, CDR1 is SEHNR and CDR2 is FQNEAQ (reference sequence). The CDR3 consists of 13 residues. V was shortened by 1 base and J by 1 base, with 4 bases between the two germline ends. CDR3 region: CASSLVGNTEAFF. The CDR3 nucleotides read TGTGCCAGCAGCTTAGTTGGGAACACTGAAGCTTTCTTT.

The rearrangement joins TRBV19 to TRBJ1-5; weak D call: TRBD1 (6 bases). In germline, CDR1 is LNHDA, CDR2 SQIVND (reference sequence). V was trimmed by 10 bases and J by 6 bases, leaving 28 bases between them. This CDR3 is 17 amino acids long. CDR3 nucleotides: TGTGCCACCTTGAATCTACTCGGGGGGGCTGAGGGTCAGCCCCAGCATTTT. Its translation is CATLNLLGGAEGQPQHF.

This chain joins TRBV7-9 and TRBJ2-1; the D gene is possibly TRBD2 (6 bases). In germline, CDR1 is SEHNR, CDR2 FQNEAQ (reference sequence). Trimming left V 5 bases short and J 10 bases short, with 21 bases between. This CDR3 comprises 15 residues. In DNA form, the CDR3 reads TGTGCCAGCAGCGACGGGACCTACGGGAGCGGGGAGCAGTTCTTC. Translating gives CASSDGTYGSGEQFF.

The CDR3 sequence: CASSKSGTPNYGYTF. The CDR3 nucleotides are TGTGCCAGCAGCAAATCTGGCACACCCAACTATGGCTACACCTTC. The V gene is TRBV6-5, the J gene TRBJ1-2; no firm D call. The CDR3 is made up of 15 amino acids. Germline lookup yields CDR1 MNHEY and CDR2 SVGAGI. Trimming shortened V by 6 bases and J by 2 bases, and 16 bases separated the two germline ends.

V is TRBV6-6 and J is TRBJ1-5, with 7 positions matching TRBD1. The CDR3 has 16 amino acids. Germline CDR1 and CDR2: MNHNY and SVGAGI (reference sequence). V lost 2 bases to trimming and J lost 1 base; unmatched junction nucleotides: 5. The CDR3 is CASSYTGAQSNQPQHF. DNA for the CDR3: TGTGCCAGCAGTTACACAGGGGCGCAGAGCAATCAGCCCCAGCATTTT.

For the CDR3, the DNA is TGCGCCAGCAGCCAAGATCTGTATAGCAATCAGCCCCAGCATTTT. Translating it yields CASSQDLYSNQPQHF. The chain uses TRBV4-3 and TRBJ1-5; D gene unclear. The V gene's germline CDR1 is LGHNA and CDR2 YSLEER. This CDR3 contains 15 residues. V was shortened by 0 bases and J by 0 bases, with 6 bases between the two germline ends.

The rearrangement uses TRBV5-4 and TRBJ2-5, with a tentative D call TRBD1 (6 bases). V lost 2 bases and J 1 base, leaving 9 bases between the germline ends. Germline values: CDR1 SGHNT, CDR2 YYREEE (reference sequence). The CDR3 is 14 amino acids. CDR3 loop: CASSFRQAQETQYF. CDR3 DNA sequence: TGTGCCAGCAGCTTTCGACAGGCCCAAGAGACCCAGTACTTC.

The V call is TRBV6-5, the J call TRBJ2-7, with D possibly being TRBD1 (6 bases). Germline V gene data show CDR1 as MNHEY and CDR2 as SVGAGI. The CDR3 consists of 13 residues. Deletions cut 2 bases from V and 5 bases from J, with 10 bases between. The chain's CDR3 is CASSYLGGHEQYF. The CDR3 DNA reads as TGTGCCAGCAGTTACCTTGGGGGCCACGAGCAGTACTTC.

The rearrangement joins TRBV7-8 to TRBJ1-2; D is possibly TRBD1 (6 bases). Germline CDR1 is SGHVS and CDR2 is FQNEAQ. V was pared by 1 base and J by 8 bases, with 17 bases between. This CDR3 has 15 amino acids. The CDR3 region is CASSLESGEIGGYTF. The CDR3 DNA reads as TGTGCCAGCAGCTTAGAATCAGGGGAAATAGGCGGCTACACCTTC.

This chain uses TRBV28 with TRBJ2-7; D is unclear. The length of the CDR3 is 14 residues. Germline V gene lookup returns CDR1 MDHEN and CDR2 SYDVKM. Trimming removed 2 bases at V and 4 bases at J, with 12 bases between. CDR3 sequence (DNA): TGTGCCAGCAGTTTACTGGGCAGAAATTACGAGCAGTACTTC. Translation gives CASSLLGRNYEQYF.

This rearrangement joins TRBV2 to TRBJ1-1; D not certain. Trimming removed 4 bases from V and 5 bases from J, with 8 bases in between. The CDR3 consists of 12 residues. Germline V gene lookup returns CDR1 SNHLY and CDR2 FYNNEI. In nucleotides, the CDR3 is TGTGCCAGCAGTGTAGGGCAAACTGAAGCTTTCTTT. This translates into CASSVGQTEAFF. Together with reference TRBV2 and TRBJ1-1, the CDR3 gives the full variable domain: EPEVTQTPSHQVTQMGQEVILRCVPISNHLYFYWYRQILGQKVEFLVSFYNNEISEKSEIFDDQFSVERPDGSNFTLKIRSTKLEDSAMYFCASSVGQTEAFFGQGTRLTVV.

The chain employs TRBV6-2 or TRBV6-3 and TRBJ2-7; perhaps TRBD2 as D (5 bases). The CDR3 is 14 residues long. The V gene's germline CDR1 is MNHEY and CDR2 SVGEGT. V was clipped by 7 bases and J by 1 base, with 14 bases between them. CDR3 in DNA: TGTGCCAGCACCCCCCTCGGAGGATCCTACGAGCAGTACTTC. Protein: CASTPLGGSYEQYF.

This clone was detected only once. The V call is TRBV27, the J call TRBJ1-5, with D maybe TRBD1 (6 bases). Trimming took 8 bases from V and 6 from J, leaving 14 bases between them. Germline V gene sequence: CDR1 MNHEY, CDR2 SMNVEV (reference sequence). The CDR3 covers 13 residues. Here the CDR3 reads CASGWAGAQPQHF. The DNA for the CDR3 is TGTGCCAGCGGTTGGGCAGGGGCTCAGCCCCAGCATTTT.

This chain joins TRBV7-9 and TRBJ1-2, with D uncertain. The CDR3 is made up of 13 amino acids. Germline V gene data show CDR1 as SEHNR and CDR2 as FQNEAQ (reference sequence). Trimming removed 3 bases from V and 8 bases from J, with 13 bases in between. Here the CDR3 DNA reads TGTGCCAGCAGCTTGGGAAGGGATAGGGGCTACACCTTC. Translated: CASSLGRDRGYTF.

V gene TRBV19 combines with J gene TRBJ1-1; perhaps TRBD1 as D (5 bases). V was cut by 1 base and J by 9 bases, with 15 bases left in between. This CDR3 comprises 14 residues. Germline V gives CDR1 LNHDA, CDR2 SQIVND (reference sequence). CDR3 coding DNA: TGTGCCAGTAGTATAGGGGGCGAGGCCCAGAAAGCTTTCTTT. Protein sequence: CASSIGGEAQKAFF.

The rearrangement uses TRBV7-2 and TRBJ1-4, with D unclear. Germline V CDR1 and CDR2: SGHTA, FQGNSA. Trimming shortened V by 5 bases and J by 3 bases, and 19 bases separated the two germline ends. The length of the CDR3 is 17 residues. Here the CDR3 DNA reads TGTGCCAGCAGCCCAGGTTGGAGACGGAGTGCTAATGAAAAACTGTTTTTT. This encodes CASSPGWRRSANEKLFF. Variable domain in full (rest from reference TRBV7-2 and TRBJ1-4): GAGVSQSPSNKVTEKGKDVELRCDPISGHTALYWYRQSLGQGLEFLIYFQGNSAPDKSGLPSDRFSAERTGGSVSTLTIQRTQQEDSAVYLCASSPGWRRSANEKLFFGSGTQLSVL.

The chain has TRBV19 and TRBJ1-2; D perhaps matches TRBD1 (5 bases). V gave up 4 bases and J gave up 7 bases, with 19 bases separating them. The V gene's germline CDR1 is LNHDA and CDR2 SQIVND (reference sequence). The CDR3 sequence is 15 residues long. The chain's CDR3 is CASSTQRGVGSGYTF. Written as DNA, the CDR3 is TGTGCCAGTAGTACCCAGCGGGGGGTTGGGAGTGGCTACACCTTC. Together with reference TRBV19 and TRBJ1-2, the CDR3 gives the full variable domain: DGGITQSPKYLFRKEGQNVTLSCEQNLNHDAMYWYRQDPGQGLRLIYYSQIVNDFQKGDIAEGYSVSREKKESFPLTVTSAQKNPTAFYLCASSTQRGVGSGYTFGSGTRLTVV.

The chain employs TRBV2 and TRBJ2-1; 10 nucleotides match TRBD2. The CDR3 sequence is 13 residues long. The V segment lost 5 bases and the J segment 9 bases; nucleotides outside the gene matches: 4. Germline lookup yields CDR1 SNHLY and CDR2 FYNNEI. The CDR3 sequence: CASSFSGGGEQFF. The CDR3, as DNA: TGTGCCAGCAGTTTCAGCGGGGGGGGTGAGCAGTTCTTC.

The chain carries TRBV3-1 (or the pseudogene TRBV3-2) and TRBJ1-2, with D perhaps matching TRBD1 (6 bases). CDR1 is LGHDT, CDR2 YNNKEL, per germline (reference sequence). V was trimmed by 2 bases and J by 6 bases, leaving 10 bases between them. CDR3 size: 13 residues. CDR3 bases: TGTGCCAGCAGCCAACCGCCAGGGGATGGCTACACCTTC. Its translation: CASSQPPGDGYTF.

The chain couples TRBV7-2 to TRBJ2-7; no reliable D call. Looked up from germline, CDR1 is SGHTA and CDR2 is FQGNSA. The ends were cut back, 2 bases at V and 5 bases at J, with 4 bases in the middle. This CDR3 spans 11 amino acids. The CDR3 sequence is CASSLWDEQYF. The CDR3 nucleotides read TGTGCCAGCAGCTTATGGGACGAGCAGTACTTC.

The rearrangement joins TRBV5-4 to TRBJ1-4; 8 bases are a match to TRBD1. This CDR3 comprises 13 residues. Germline V gives CDR1 SGHNT, CDR2 YYREEE (reference sequence). V was clipped by 3 bases and J by 14 bases; unmatched bases: 9. CDR3 amino acids: CASSSHRQGRLFF. CDR3 nucleotides: TGTGCCAGCAGCTCCCATCGACAGGGGCGGCTGTTTTTT.

The V call is TRBV19, the J call TRBJ1-5; unclear D gene. The CDR3 runs 13 residues. CDR1 and CDR2 from the germline V gene are LNHDA and SQIVND (reference sequence). V lost 3 bases, J lost 9 bases, and 12 bases lay in between. The CDR3 DNA sequence: TGTGCCAGTAGTATGAGGCAAGGGCTGCCCCAGCATTTT. Translating it yields CASSMRQGLPQHF.

The chain employs TRBV19 and TRBJ1-6; a possible D gene is TRBD1 (5 bases). The CDR3 sequence is 15 residues long. Trimming left V 1 base short and J 6 bases short, with 10 bases between. CDR1 is LNHDA and CDR2 is SQIVND in the germline V gene (reference sequence). CDR3 region: CASSIAAGGNSPLHF. CDR3 sequence (DNA): TGTGCCAGTAGTATAGCGGCGGGGGGTAATTCACCCCTCCACTTT. The entire variable domain, with the rest obtained from reference TRBV19 and TRBJ1-6, is as follows: DGGITQSPKYLFRKEGQNVTLSCEQNLNHDAMYWYRQDPGQGLRLIYYSQIVNDFQKGDIAEGYSVSREKKESFPLTVTSAQKNPTAFYLCASSIAAGGNSPLHFGNGTRLTVT.